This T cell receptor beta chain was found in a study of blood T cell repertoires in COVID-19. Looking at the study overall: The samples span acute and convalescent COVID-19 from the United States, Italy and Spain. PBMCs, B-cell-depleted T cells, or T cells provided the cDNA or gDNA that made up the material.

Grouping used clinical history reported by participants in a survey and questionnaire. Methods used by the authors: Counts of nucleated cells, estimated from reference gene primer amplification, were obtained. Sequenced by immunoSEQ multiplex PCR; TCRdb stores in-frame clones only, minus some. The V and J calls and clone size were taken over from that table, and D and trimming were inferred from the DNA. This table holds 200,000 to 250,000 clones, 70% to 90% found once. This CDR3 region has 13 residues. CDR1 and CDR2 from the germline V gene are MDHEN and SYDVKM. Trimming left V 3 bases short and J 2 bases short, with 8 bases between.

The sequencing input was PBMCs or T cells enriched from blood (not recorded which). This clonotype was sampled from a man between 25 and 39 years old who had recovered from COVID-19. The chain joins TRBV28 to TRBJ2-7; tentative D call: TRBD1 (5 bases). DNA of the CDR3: TGTGCCAGCAGTTTGACAGTACCCTACGAGCAGTACTTC. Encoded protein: CASSLTVPYEQYF.